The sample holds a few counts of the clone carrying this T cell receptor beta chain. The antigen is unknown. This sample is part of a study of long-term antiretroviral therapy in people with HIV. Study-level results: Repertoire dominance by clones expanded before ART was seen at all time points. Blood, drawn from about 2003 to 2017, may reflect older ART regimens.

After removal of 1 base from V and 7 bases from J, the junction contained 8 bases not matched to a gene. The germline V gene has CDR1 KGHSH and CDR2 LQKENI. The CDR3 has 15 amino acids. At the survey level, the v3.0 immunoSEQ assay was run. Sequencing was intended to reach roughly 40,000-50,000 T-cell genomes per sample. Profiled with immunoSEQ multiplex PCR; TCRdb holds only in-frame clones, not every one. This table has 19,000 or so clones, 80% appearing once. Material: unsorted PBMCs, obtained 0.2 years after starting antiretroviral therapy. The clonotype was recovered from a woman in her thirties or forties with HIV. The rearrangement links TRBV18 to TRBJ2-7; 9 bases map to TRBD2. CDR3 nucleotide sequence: TGTGCCAGCTCACCACTAGCGGGAGCCCAGGGGGAGCAGTACTTC. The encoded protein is CASSPLAGAQGEQYF. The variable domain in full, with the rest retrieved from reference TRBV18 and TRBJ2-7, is NAGVMQNPRHLVRRRGQEARLRCSPMKGHSHVYWYRQLPEEGLKFMVYLQKENIIDESGMPKERFSAEFPKEGPSILRIQQVVRGDSAAYFCASSPLAGAQGEQYFGPGTRLTVT.